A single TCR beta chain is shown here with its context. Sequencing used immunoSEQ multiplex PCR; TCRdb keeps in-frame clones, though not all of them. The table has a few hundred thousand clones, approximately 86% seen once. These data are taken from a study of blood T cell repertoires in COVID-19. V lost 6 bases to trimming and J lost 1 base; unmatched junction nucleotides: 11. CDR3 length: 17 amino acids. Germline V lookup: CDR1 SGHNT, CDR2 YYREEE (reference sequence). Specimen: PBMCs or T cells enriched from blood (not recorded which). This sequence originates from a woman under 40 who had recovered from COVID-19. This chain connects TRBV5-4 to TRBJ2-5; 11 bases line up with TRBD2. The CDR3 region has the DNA TGTGCCAGCACCTCTACCCCGGGACTAGCGGTCCAAGAGACCCAGTACTTC. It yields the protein CASTSTPGLAVQETQYF.